Only a few counts were recorded for the clone carrying this T cell receptor beta chain. What it recognizes is unknown. The sample is drawn from a study of blood T cells in healthy people across ages. Combining a sample-barcoded 5' primer with a J-beta primer mix, a second PCR ran for roughly 7 to 11 cycles. All samples yielded 2.5 million or more CDR3-containing paired-end reads. A single record per CDR3 protein comes from TCRdb applying MiXCR to the 5' RACE reads. This table holds 600,000 to 800,000 distinct CDR3 sequences, around 20% found once. The CDR3 spans 14 residues. Germline CDR1 is SGHNT and CDR2 is YENEEA. Trimming left V 1 base short and J 3 bases short, with 9 bases between. Whole-study findings and limits: Unsorted PBMCs blocked a conclusive comparison of naive and antigen-experienced cells. Per million T cells, TCR beta diversity dropped roughly linearly as age increased.

Specimen: blood. This TCR came from a man between 65 and 79 years old in good health. This chain links TRBV11-3 with TRBJ1-1; maybe TRBD1 (5 bases). The chain's CDR3 is CASSLAGVDTEAFF. CDR3 DNA sequence: TGTGCCAGCAGCTTAGCGGGGGTGGACACTGAAGCTTTCTTT.